This TCR beta chain was captured in a study of STAT5B mutations in CD4+ large granular lymphocyte leukemia. The protocol was immunoSEQ multiplex PCR, while the TCRdb copy is restricted to in-frame clones and leaves out a portion. In the table there are some 40,000 clones, 80% to 90% of which are singletons. General study points: Main leukemic clonotypes were patient-specific, but roughly 23% appeared at low frequency elsewhere. Higher CD4+ than CD8+ T-LGLL clonality might reflect small sample size. Compared with healthy controls (2/35), patient top clones favored TRBV06 (8/27).

In the case of this clone: What it recognizes is unknown.

CDR1 and CDR2 from the germline V gene are LNHDA and SQIVND (reference sequence). Trimming removed 4 bases at V and 6 bases at J, with 12 bases between. CDR3 length equals 14 residues. Sequencing was performed on CD4+ T cells from blood buffy coats. The receptor was derived from a human donor in good health. The J gene is TRBJ2-2, the V gene TRBV19, with a weak D call TRBD1 (5 bases). The CDR3 spells CASSKTGVAGELFF. The DNA of the CDR3 is TGTGCCAGTAGTAAAACAGGTGTCGCCGGGGAGCTGTTTTTT. The full variable domain, completed using reference TRBV19 and TRBJ2-2, is DGGITQSPKYLFRKEGQNVTLSCEQNLNHDAMYWYRQDPGQGLRLIYYSQIVNDFQKGDIAEGYSVSREKKESFPLTVTSAQKNPTAFYLCASSKTGVAGELFFGEGSRLTVL.